This is a list of T cell receptor beta chains from one sample in a study of blood T cell repertoires in COVID-19. The repertoire was sequenced with immunoSEQ multiplex PCR; TCRdb's copy has only in-frame clones and lacks some. This table has tens of thousands of clones, roughly 85% appearing once. Sequencing was carried out using peripheral blood. These receptor sequences come from a human donor in a cohort sampled during active COVID-19. Both conserved end residues are part of each CDR3. A D gene is named only where the DNA matches it firmly. Not all rows give a size; the values are once, few, many and, for expanded clones, a class.

V	size	D	J	DNA	CDR3
TRBV5-1	.	TRBD2	TRBJ2-3	TGCGCCAGCAACCTCCGGGGGGGCGGCGTTGGCACAGATACGCAGTATTTT	CASNLRGGGVGTDTQYF
TRBV11-3	.	TRBD1	TRBJ1-3	TGTGCCAGCAGCTCCTGGACAGGGCAGGCTGGAAACACCATATATTTT	CASSSWTGQAGNTIYF
TRBV9	.	.	TRBJ2-1	TGTGCCAGCACTCGGGGGTTCTCCTACAATGAGCAGTTCTTC	CASTRGFSYNEQFF
TRBV19	.	.	TRBJ2-7	TGTGCCAGTAGTATGGGGGGACTCACGGAGCAGTACTTC	CASSMGGLTEQYF
TRBV6-2/TRBV6-3	.	TRBD2	TRBJ2-3	TGTGCCAGCAGTAACCAAGCGGGGGGCCGTATAACAGATACGCAGTATTTT	CASSNQAGGRITDTQYF
TRBV7-2	.	.	TRBJ2-3	TGTGCCAGCAGCTTAGTAACTGGAGGAACAGATACGCAGTATTTT	CASSLVTGGTDTQYF
TRBV6-5	.	TRBD1	TRBJ1-1	TGTGCCAGCACTAAAGGACAGGGCGCTGAAGCTTTCTTT	CASTKGQGAEAFF
TRBV6-2/TRBV6-3	.	.	TRBJ1-5	TGTGCCAGCAGTCCCGTGGGAGGGGTCCGCAATCAGCCCCAGCATTTT	CASSPVGGVRNQPQHF
TRBV6-2/TRBV6-3	.	.	TRBJ1-2	TGTGCCAGCAGTTACTCCCCGGGAACCCTAAGAGGCTACACCTTC	CASSYSPGTLRGYTF
TRBV6-5	.	TRBD1	TRBJ2-7	TGTGCCAGCACTCCGACCGGGACAGTCCCCGAGCAGTACTTC	CASTPTGTVPEQYF
TRBV13	.	TRBD1	TRBJ2-7	TGTGCCAGCAGCCACCGACAGGGGGTATCCTACGAGCAGTACTTC	CASSHRQGVSYEQYF
TRBV7-2	.	.	TRBJ2-1	TGTGCCAGCAGCTCATCACTAGTCTATGAGCAGTTCTTC	CASSSSLVYEQFF
TRBV30	.	TRBD1	TRBJ1-1	TGTGCCTGGAGTTCCACAGGGGGGGACACTGAAGCTTTCTTT	CAWSSTGGDTEAFF
TRBV14	.	.	TRBJ1-1	TGTGCCAGCAGCCGGTTCGGGGGGGGCACTGAAGCTTTCTTT	CASSRFGGGTEAFF
TRBV27	.	TRBD2	TRBJ2-7	TGTGCCAGCAGCTTCGTGGGTCGGGGGGGTTTTGACGAGCAGTACTTC	CASSFVGRGGFDEQYF
TRBV5-6	once	TRBD1	TRBJ1-5	TGTGCCAGCAGCAAGGGGTGGACAGGGTTTCAGCCCCAGCATTTT	CASSKGWTGFQPQHF
TRBV7-2	.	.	TRBJ2-5	TGTGCCAGCAGCCCCGGAGGTGTTGGGGAGACCCAGTACTTC	CASSPGGVGETQYF
TRBV30	.	TRBD2	TRBJ2-1	TGTGCCTGGAGTGTATCAGCGGGGGTTGAGCAGTTCTTC	CAWSVSAGVEQFF
TRBV11-3	.	.	TRBJ2-7	TGTGCCAGCAGCTTCACCTCCGTAGCCGAGCAGTACTTC	CASSFTSVAEQYF
TRBV10-3	.	TRBD2	TRBJ2-3	TGTGCCATCAGGGGGGGACTAGCGAGCGCCTCTAGCACAGATACGCAGTATTTT	CAIRGGLASASSTDTQYF
TRBV3-1/TRBV3-2	.	.	TRBJ2-7	TGTGCCAGCAGCCAGGCGGGTCCCTACGAGCAGTACTTC	CASSQAGPYEQYF
TRBV18	.	TRBD1	TRBJ1-2	TGTGCCAGCTCACCAGAGGCAGGGGGAATGAGGGGCTACACCTTC	CASSPEAGGMRGYTF
TRBV10-3	few	.	TRBJ1-5	TGTGCCATCAGCCCGGCCGACAGCGCCTACAATCAGCCCCAGCATTTT	CAISPADSAYNQPQHF
TRBV12-3/TRBV12-4	.	.	TRBJ2-3	TGTGCCAGCAGTCCCCGGACAGCAGATACGCAGTATTTT	CASSPRTADTQYF
TRBV4-3	.	.	TRBJ1-4	TGCGCCAGCAGCCAAGATCCGGCCCGGCAGGGCGTGGACAGACTGTTTTTT	CASSQDPARQGVDRLFF
TRBV11-2	.	TRBD2	TRBJ2-1	TGTGCCAGCAGCTTAGAGCCCCTAGCGGGGGGGCCAAGCCTCTACAATGAGCAGTTCTTC	CASSLEPLAGGPSLYNEQFF
TRBV7-9	.	.	TRBJ2-1	TGTGCCAGCAGCTTAAGGGAGCCACGGTTCTTC	CASSLREPRFF
TRBV4-1	.	.	TRBJ2-5	TGCGCCAGCAGCCCCGGGCGGCCGGGCGGGGAGACCCAGTACTTC	CASSPGRPGGETQYF
TRBV9	.	.	TRBJ2-3	TGTGCCAGCAGCGTAGGCACTTATACCACAGATACGCAGTATTTT	CASSVGTYTTDTQYF
TRBV19	few	TRBD1	TRBJ1-5	TGTGCCAGTAGTATGGGGACAGGGAACAATCAGCCCCAGCATTTT	CASSMGTGNNQPQHF
TRBV11-2	.	.	TRBJ1-3	TGTGCCAGCAGCTTTTCTACAGGGTCTGGAAACACCATATATTTT	CASSFSTGSGNTIYF
TRBV11-2	.	.	TRBJ1-1	TGTGCCAGCAGCTTACACAGGGTAATGGACACTGAAGCTTTCTTT	CASSLHRVMDTEAFF
TRBV6-5	.	TRBD1	TRBJ2-1	TGTGCCAGTAAAGTGGGACAGGGGGGTTACAATGAGCAGTTCTTC	CASKVGQGGYNEQFF
TRBV7-2	.	TRBD1	TRBJ2-7	TGTGCCAGCAGGACAGGGGGCGGCTACGAGCAGTACTTC	CASRTGGGYEQYF
TRBV24-1	.	TRBD2	TRBJ2-7	TGTGCCGAGCAGCGGGGGGGATCCGAGCAGTACTTC	CAEQRGGSEQYF
TRBV20-1	.	TRBD1	TRBJ2-7	TGCAGTGCTAGTGCAGGGGGCCGGGAGCAGTACTTC	CSASAGGREQYF
TRBV7-9	.	.	TRBJ1-1	TGTGCCAGCAGCTTAGCGGCAGTTGTGAACACTGAAGCTTTCTTT	CASSLAAVVNTEAFF
TRBV11-2	.	TRBD2	TRBJ2-3	TGTGCCAGCAGCTTACCGACCGGGACTAGCGGCACAGATACGCAGTATTTT	CASSLPTGTSGTDTQYF
TRBV4-3	once	.	TRBJ1-1	TGCGCCAGCAGCCAAGAGGGGGGGCGGACTGAAGCTTTCTTT	CASSQEGGRTEAFF
TRBV19	.	.	TRBJ2-3	TGTGCCAGTAGTATTCAATCTGTCGGCGGAACAGATACGCAGTATTTT	CASSIQSVGGTDTQYF